Following are 8 T cell receptor beta chains from one sample sequenced in a study of blood T cells in healthy people across ages (dated by TCRdb to about 2015). The library was made by 5' RACE. The sequencer listed for this sample is Illumina HiSeq 2500. A second PCR of roughly 6 to 11 cycles was performed with a sample-barcoded 5' primer and a J-beta primer mix. TCRdb itself trimmed the public reads at Q25 with fastp, ran MiXCR and retained productive beta chains. CDR3 protein sequences are deduplicated, and each keeps its most common genes and DNA. The table for this sample lists 600,000 or so distinct CDR3 sequences; around a fifth of them were counted only once. The ten top clones hold roughly 3.4% of the sample. Sequenced material: blood. All receptors come from an older man in good health.

The chain is built from TRBV20-1 and TRBJ2-5; D is perhaps TRBD1 or TRBD2 (6 bases each). The ends were cut back, 8 bases at V and 7 bases at J, with 14 bases in the middle. Germline values: CDR1 DFQATT, CDR2 SNEGSKA (reference sequence). This CDR3 comprises 11 residues. The CDR3 here is CSTRQEGTQYF. The CDR3 region has the DNA TGCAGTACGCGACAGGAGGGGACCCAGTACTTC.

The chain uses TRBV4-1 and TRBJ2-5, with D possibly being TRBD2 (6 bases). V shed 1 base and J shed 1 base, with 16 bases lying between them. CDR3 size: 17 residues. Germline loops: CDR1 MGHRA, CDR2 YSYEKL. The CDR3 DNA reads TGCGCCAGCAGCCAAGGCGGTCTAGCGCCCCTCCAAGAGACCCAGTACTTC. This translates into CASSQGGLAPLQETQYF.

The chain employs TRBV29-1 and TRBJ1-1; no reliable D call. V was shortened by 3 bases and J by 6 bases, with 8 bases between the two germline ends. The length of the CDR3 is 11 residues. Germline V gene sequence: CDR1 SQVTM, CDR2 ANQGSEA. The CDR3 DNA sequence: TGCAGCGTTGACGCGGGCGCTGAAGCTTTCTTT. This translates into CSVDAGAEAFF.

There are a few counts of this clonotype. The chain links TRBV5-1 to TRBJ1-1; 7 bases fit TRBD1. The J segment lost 1 base and the V segment lost 3 bases, leaving 6 bases of the junction unmatched. The CDR3 length is 15 residues. In germline, CDR1 is SGHRS, CDR2 YFSETQ. The CDR3 loop reads CASSSQGDRNTEAFF. In DNA form, the CDR3 reads TGCGCCAGCAGCTCCCAAGGGGACAGGAACACTGAAGCTTTCTTT.

The J gene is TRBJ2-3, the V gene TRBV27, with a possible D match to TRBD1 (6 bases). CDR3 size: 14 residues. V lost 6 bases to trimming and J lost 3 bases, with 13 bases between them. Germline CDR1 MNHEY, CDR2 SMNVEV (reference sequence). The CDR3 sequence is CASRSGTLTDTQYF. In DNA, the CDR3 is TGTGCCAGCAGATCCGGGACACTGACAGATACGCAGTATTTT.

V is TRBV12-3 or TRBV12-4 and J is TRBJ2-3; D is undetermined. The V end lost 2 bases, the J end lost 4 bases, and 19 bases lay between the germline ends. This CDR3 comprises 17 residues. The CDR3 spells CASSLIQAGFGADTQYF. As DNA, the CDR3 is TGTGCCAGCAGTTTAATCCAGGCCGGATTTGGAGCAGATACGCAGTATTTT.

The chain is built from TRBV5-6 and TRBJ2-7; D is possibly TRBD1 (5 bases). Trimming stripped 0 bases from V and 7 bases from J, with 8 bases between. This CDR3 spans 12 amino acids. The germline V gene encodes CDR1 SGHDT and CDR2 YYEEEE. CDR3 region: CASSLGGFEQYF. DNA of the CDR3: TGTGCCAGCAGCTTGGGGGGCTTTGAGCAGTACTTC.

This sequence joins TRBV28 and TRBJ1-2; D remains unclear. V was trimmed by 5 bases and J by 0 bases, leaving 13 bases between them. Germline CDR1 reads MDHEN; CDR2 reads SYDVKM. The CDR3 sequence is 15 residues long. The CDR3 DNA reads as TGTGCCAGCAGTGCGTCGTTCGGGGCTAACTATGGCTACACCTTC. Translation: CASSASFGANYGYTF.